This note documents a single T cell receptor beta chain sequence. Germline CDR1 and CDR2: SGHKS and YYEKEE (reference sequence). CDR3 size: 15 residues. Trimming left V 6 bases short and J 2 bases short, with 18 bases between. This sample stems from a study of blood T cell repertoires in COVID-19. Generated by immunoSEQ multiplex PCR, the TCRdb table keeps only in-frame clones and is missing some. Of roughly 200,000 clones listed, more than 75% were seen once; the top ten hold 5.6%. The sequenced sample consisted of PBMCs or T cells enriched from blood (not recorded which). The origin of this receptor is a man between 35 and 55 years old with acute COVID-19. This chain uses TRBV5-5 with TRBJ2-7; tentatively, D is TRBD2 (6 bases). CDR3 in amino acids: CASTRGGGGAYEQYF. CDR3 sequence (DNA): TGTGCCAGCACCCGGGGAGGAGGAGGAGCCTACGAGCAGTACTTC.